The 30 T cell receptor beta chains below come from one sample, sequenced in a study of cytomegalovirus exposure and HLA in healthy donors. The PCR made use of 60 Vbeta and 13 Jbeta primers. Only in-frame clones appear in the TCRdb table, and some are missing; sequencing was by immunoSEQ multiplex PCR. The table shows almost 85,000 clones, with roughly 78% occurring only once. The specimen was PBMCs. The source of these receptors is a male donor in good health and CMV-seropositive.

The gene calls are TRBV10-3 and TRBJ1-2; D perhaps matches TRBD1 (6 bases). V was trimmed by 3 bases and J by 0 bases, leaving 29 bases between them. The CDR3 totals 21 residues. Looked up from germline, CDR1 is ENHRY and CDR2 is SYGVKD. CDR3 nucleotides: TGTGCCATCAGTGAATCCCCCTGGGCGGGGGCCATCAGACCCCCTAACTATGGCTACACCTTC. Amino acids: CAISESPWAGAIRPPNYGYTF.

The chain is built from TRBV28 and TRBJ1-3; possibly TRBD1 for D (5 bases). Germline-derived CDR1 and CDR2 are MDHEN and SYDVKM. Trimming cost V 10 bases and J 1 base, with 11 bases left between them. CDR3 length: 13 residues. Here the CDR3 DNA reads TGTGCCATTTCGGGGGGGTCTGGAAACACCATATATTTT. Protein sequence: CAISGGSGNTIYF. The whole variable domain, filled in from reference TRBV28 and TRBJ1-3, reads DVKVTQSSRYLVKRTGEKVFLECVQDMDHENMFWYRQDPGLGLRLIYFSYDVKMKEKGDIPEGYSVSREKKERFSLILESASTNQTSMYLCAISGGSGNTIYFGEGSWLTVV.

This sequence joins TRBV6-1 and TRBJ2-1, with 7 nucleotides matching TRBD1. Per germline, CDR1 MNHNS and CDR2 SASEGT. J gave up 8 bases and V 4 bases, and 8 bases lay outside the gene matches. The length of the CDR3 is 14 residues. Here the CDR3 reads CASSGQGSRDEQFF. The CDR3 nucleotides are TGTGCCAGCAGTGGACAGGGTAGTAGGGATGAGCAGTTCTTC.

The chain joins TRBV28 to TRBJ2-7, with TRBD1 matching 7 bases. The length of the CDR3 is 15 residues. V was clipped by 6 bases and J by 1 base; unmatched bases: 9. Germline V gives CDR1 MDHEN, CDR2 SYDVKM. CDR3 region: CASRFGQAKSYEQYF. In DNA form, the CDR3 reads TGTGCCAGCAGGTTCGGACAGGCTAAGTCCTACGAGCAGTACTTC.

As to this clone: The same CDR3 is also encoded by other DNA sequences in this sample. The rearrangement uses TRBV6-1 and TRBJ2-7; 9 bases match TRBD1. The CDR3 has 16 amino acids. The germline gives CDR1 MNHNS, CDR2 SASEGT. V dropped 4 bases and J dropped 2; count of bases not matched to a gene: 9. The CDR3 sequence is CASSARPGQGAYEQYF. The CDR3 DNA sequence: TGTGCCAGCAGTGCCCGGCCGGGACAGGGTGCCTACGAGCAGTACTTC.

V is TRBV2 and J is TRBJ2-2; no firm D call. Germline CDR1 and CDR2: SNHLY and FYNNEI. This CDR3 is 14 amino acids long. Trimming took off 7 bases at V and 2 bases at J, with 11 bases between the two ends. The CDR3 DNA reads TGTGCCAGCAAGAGGAAAGGAAACACCGGGGAGCTGTTTTTT. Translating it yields CASKRKGNTGELFF.

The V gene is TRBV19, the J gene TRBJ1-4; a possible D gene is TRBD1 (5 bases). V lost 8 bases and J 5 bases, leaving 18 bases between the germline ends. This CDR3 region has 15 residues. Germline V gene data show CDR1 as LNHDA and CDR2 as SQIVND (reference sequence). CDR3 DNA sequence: TGTGCCAGTGGGACCCGACGCGGGGTAAATGAAAAACTGTTTTTT. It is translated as CASGTRRGVNEKLFF.

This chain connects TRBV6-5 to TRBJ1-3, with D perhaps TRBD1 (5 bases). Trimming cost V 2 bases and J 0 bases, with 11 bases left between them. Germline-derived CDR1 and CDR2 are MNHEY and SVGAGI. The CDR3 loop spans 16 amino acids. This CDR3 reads CASSYTRASSGNTIYF. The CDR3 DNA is TGTGCCAGCAGTTACACCAGGGCAAGCTCTGGAAACACCATATATTTT.

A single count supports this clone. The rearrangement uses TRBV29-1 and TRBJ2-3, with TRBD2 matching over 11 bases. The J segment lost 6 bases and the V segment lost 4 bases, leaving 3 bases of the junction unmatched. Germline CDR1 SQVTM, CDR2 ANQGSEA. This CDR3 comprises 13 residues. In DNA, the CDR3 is TGCAGCGTTGGACTAGCGGGGTGGGATACGCAGTATTTT. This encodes CSVGLAGWDTQYF.

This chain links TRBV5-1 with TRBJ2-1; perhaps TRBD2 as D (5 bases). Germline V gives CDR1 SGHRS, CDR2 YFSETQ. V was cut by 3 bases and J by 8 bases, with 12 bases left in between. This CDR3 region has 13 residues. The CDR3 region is CASSSLRGDEQFF. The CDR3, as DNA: TGCGCCAGCAGCTCCCTCCGGGGAGATGAGCAGTTCTTC.

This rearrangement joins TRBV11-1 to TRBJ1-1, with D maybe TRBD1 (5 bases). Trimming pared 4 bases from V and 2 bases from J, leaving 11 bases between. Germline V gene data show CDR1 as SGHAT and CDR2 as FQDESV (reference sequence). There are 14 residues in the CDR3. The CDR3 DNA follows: TGTGCCAGCAGCTCCCGGACACCCAACACTGAAGCTTTCTTT. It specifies CASSSRTPNTEAFF. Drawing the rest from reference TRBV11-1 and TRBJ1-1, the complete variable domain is EAEVAQSPRYKITEKSQAVAFWCDPISGHATLYWYRQILGQGPELLVQFQDESVVDDSQLPKDRFSAERLKGVDSTLKIQPAELGDSAMYLCASSSRTPNTEAFFGQGTRLTVV.

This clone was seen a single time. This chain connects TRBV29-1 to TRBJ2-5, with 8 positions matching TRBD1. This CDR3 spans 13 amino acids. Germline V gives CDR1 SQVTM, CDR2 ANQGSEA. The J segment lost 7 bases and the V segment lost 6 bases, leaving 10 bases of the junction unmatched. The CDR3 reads CSVDGQGLGTQYF. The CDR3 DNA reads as TGCAGCGTGGACGGACAGGGCTTAGGGACCCAGTACTTC.

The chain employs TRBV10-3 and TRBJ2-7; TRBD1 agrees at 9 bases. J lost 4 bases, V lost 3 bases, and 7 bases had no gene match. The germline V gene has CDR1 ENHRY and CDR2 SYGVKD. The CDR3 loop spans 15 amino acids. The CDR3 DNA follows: TGTGCCATCAGTGATCCGGGACAGGGTAGGTACGAGCAGTACTTC. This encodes CAISDPGQGRYEQYF.

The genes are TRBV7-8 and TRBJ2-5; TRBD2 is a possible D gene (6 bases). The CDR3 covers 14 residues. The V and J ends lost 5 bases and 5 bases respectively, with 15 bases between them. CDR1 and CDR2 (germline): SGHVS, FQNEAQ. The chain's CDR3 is CASSGGTGTETQYF. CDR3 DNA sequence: TGTGCCAGCAGCGGAGGGACGGGGACGGAGACCCAGTACTTC.

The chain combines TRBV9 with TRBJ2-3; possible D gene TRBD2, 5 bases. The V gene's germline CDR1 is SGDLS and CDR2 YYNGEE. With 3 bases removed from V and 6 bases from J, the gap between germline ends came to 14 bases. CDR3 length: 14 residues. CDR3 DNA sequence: TGTGCCAGCAGCGCAAGCGGACTCTGGGATACGCAGTATTTT. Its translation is CASSASGLWDTQYF.

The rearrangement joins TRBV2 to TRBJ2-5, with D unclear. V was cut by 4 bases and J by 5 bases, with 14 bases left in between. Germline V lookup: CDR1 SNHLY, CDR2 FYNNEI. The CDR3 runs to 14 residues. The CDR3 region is CASSGVSEWETQYF. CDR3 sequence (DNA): TGTGCCAGCAGTGGAGTCTCCGAATGGGAGACCCAGTACTTC.

The CDR3 loop is CASSSRLAPYEQYF. CDR3 bases: TGTGCCAGCAGCAGCCGACTAGCCCCCTACGAGCAGTACTTC. The chain uses TRBV7-2 and TRBJ2-7; 7 positions agree with TRBD2. The CDR3 is 14 residues long. V was clipped by 5 bases and J by 2 bases; unmatched bases: 6. Germline assignment: CDR1 SGHTA and CDR2 FQGNSA.

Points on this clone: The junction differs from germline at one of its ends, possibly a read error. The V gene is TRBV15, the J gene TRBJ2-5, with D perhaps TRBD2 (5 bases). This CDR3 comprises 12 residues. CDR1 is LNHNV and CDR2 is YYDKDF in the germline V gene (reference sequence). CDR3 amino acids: CASSPGMETQYF. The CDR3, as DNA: TGTGCCAGCAGCCCGGGGATGGAGACCCAGTACTTC.

The CDR3: CASSEARTSTDTQYF. Written as DNA, the CDR3 is TGTGCCAGCAGTGAAGCCCGGACTAGCACAGATACGCAGTATTTT. The rearrangement uses TRBV2 and TRBJ2-3, with a weak D call TRBD2 (5 bases). Trimming took off 0 bases at V and 0 bases at J, with 7 bases between the two ends. Germline lookup yields CDR1 SNHLY and CDR2 FYNNEI. The CDR3 has 15 amino acids.

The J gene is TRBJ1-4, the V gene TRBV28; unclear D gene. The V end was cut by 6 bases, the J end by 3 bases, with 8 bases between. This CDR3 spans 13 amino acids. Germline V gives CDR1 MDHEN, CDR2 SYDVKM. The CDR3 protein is CASRTGSNEKLFF. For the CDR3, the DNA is TGTGCCAGCAGAACCGGGTCTAATGAAAAACTGTTTTTT.

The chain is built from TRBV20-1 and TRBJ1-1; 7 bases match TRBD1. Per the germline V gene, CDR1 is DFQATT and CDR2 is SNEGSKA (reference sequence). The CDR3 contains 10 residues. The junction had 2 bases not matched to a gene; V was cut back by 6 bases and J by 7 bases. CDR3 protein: CSARTGEAFF. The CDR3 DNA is TGCAGTGCCCGGACAGGTGAAGCTTTCTTT.

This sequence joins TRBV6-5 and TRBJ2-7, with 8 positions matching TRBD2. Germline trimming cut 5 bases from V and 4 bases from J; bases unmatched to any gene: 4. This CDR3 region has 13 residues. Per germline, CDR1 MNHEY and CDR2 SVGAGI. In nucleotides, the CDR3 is TGTGCCAGCAGTGGGAGCGGGAGTTACGAGCAGTACTTC. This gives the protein CASSGSGSYEQYF.

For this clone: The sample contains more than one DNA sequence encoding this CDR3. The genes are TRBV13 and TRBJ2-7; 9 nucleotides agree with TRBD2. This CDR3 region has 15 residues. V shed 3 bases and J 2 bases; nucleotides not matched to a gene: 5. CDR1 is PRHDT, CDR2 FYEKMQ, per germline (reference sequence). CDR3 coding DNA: TGTGCCAGCAGCTTTCGGGCGGGAGGGCCCTACGAGCAGTACTTC. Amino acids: CASSFRAGGPYEQYF.

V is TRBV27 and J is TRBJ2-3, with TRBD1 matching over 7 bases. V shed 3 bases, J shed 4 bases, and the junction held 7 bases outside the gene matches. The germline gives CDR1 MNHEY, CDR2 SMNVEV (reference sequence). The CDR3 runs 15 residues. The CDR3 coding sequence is TGTGCCAGCAGTTTCGGGACAGTGGCACCAGATACGCAGTATTTT. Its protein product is CASSFGTVAPDTQYF.

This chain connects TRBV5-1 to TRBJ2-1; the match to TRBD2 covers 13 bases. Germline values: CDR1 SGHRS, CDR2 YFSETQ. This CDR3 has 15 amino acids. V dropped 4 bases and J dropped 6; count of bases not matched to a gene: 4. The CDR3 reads CASSGRTSGSNEQFF. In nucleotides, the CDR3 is TGCGCCAGCAGCGGGCGGACTAGCGGGAGCAATGAGCAGTTCTTC. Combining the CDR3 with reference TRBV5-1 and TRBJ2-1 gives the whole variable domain KAGVTQTPRYLIKTRGQQVTLSCSPISGHRSVSWYQQTPGQGLQFLFEYFSETQRNKGNFPGRFSGRQFSNSRSEMNVSTLELGDSALYLCASSGRTSGSNEQFFGPGTRLTVL.

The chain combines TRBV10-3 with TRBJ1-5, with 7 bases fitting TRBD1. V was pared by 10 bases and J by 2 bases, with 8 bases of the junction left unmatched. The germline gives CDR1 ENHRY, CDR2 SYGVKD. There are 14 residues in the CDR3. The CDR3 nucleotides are TGTGCCACGCGAAATACAGGGGGCAATCAGCCCCAGCATTTT. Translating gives CATRNTGGNQPQHF.

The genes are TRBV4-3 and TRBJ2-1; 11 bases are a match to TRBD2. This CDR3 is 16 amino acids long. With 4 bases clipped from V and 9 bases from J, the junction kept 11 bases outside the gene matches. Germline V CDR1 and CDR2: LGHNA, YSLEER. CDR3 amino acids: CASSRAGTSGGVEQFF. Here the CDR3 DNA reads TGCGCCAGCAGCCGAGCCGGGACTAGCGGAGGAGTTGAGCAGTTCTTC.

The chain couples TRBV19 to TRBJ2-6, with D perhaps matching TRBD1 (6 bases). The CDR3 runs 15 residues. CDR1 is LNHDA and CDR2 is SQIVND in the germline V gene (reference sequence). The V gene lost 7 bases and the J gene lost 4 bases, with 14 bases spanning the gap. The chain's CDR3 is CASTHRALGANVLTF. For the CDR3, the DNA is TGTGCCAGTACCCACAGGGCATTAGGGGCCAACGTCCTGACTTTC.

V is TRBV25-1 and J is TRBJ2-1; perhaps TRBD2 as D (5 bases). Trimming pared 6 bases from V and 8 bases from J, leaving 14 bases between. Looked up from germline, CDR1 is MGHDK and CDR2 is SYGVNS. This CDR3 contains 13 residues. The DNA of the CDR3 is TGTGCCAGCAGCCACACGAGGGCGGATGAGCAGTTCTTC. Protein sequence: CASSHTRADEQFF. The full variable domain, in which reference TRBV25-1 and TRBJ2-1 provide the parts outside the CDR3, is EADIYQTPRYLVIGTGKKITLECSQTMGHDKMYWYQQDPGMELHLIHYSYGVNSTEKGDLSSESTVSRIRTEHFPLTLESARPSHTSQYLCASSHTRADEQFFGPGTRLTVL.

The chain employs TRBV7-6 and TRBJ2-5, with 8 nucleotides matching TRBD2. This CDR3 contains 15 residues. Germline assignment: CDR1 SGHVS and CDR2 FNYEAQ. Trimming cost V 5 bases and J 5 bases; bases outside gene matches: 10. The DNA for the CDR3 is TGTGCCAGCAGCCCCCTCGGACTAGCTTTTGAGACCCAGTACTTC. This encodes CASSPLGLAFETQYF.